Below are 6 T cell receptor beta chains sequenced from a single sample in a study of T cells after posttransplantation cyclophosphamide. A marrow graft followed busulfan-fludarabine conditioning, with cyclophosphamide on days +3 and +4. The table came from immunoSEQ multiplex PCR; TCRdb's copy has only in-frame clones and leaves some out. Of some 34,000 clones in the sample, just under 80% are singletons; the top ten hold about 8%. The starting material was CD4+ T cells sorted from blood, obtained roughly 2,000 days after a stem cell transplant with posttransplant cyclophosphamide. The receptors were sampled from a female patient in her 40s who received an allogeneic stem cell transplant from a related donor, was CMV-positive, and had no GVHD. Some T cells may be graft donor cells.

In this sample, this clone turned up a few times. This rearrangement joins TRBV11-2 to TRBJ1-6; weak D call: TRBD1 (6 bases). The germline V gene encodes CDR1 SGHAT and CDR2 FQNNGV. The germline V and J ends were trimmed by 3 bases and 4 bases, with 10 bases remaining between them. The CDR3 covers 15 residues. Here the CDR3 reads CASSFPTGYNSPLHF. CDR3 nucleotide sequence: TGTGCCAGCAGCTTCCCGACAGGTTATAATTCACCCCTCCACTTT.

V is TRBV11-1 and J is TRBJ2-7; 10 bases line up with TRBD1. Trimming at V came to 5 bases and at J to 6 bases, leaving 10 bases not matched to a gene. Per the germline V gene, CDR1 is SGHAT and CDR2 is FQDESV (reference sequence). The CDR3 contains 15 residues. The CDR3 nucleotides are TGTGCCAGCAGCCTCCCGGGACAGGGGCGCGGCGAGCAGTACTTC. Translated: CASSLPGQGRGEQYF.

The rearrangement joins TRBV7-2 to TRBJ1-5; tentative D call: TRBD1 (5 bases). The germline CDR1 and CDR2 sequences are SGHTA and FQGNSA. The CDR3 totals 12 residues. Trimming removed 5 bases at V and 6 bases at J, with 8 bases between. CDR3 DNA: TGTGCCAGCAGCATGGACATTCAGCCCCAGCATTTT. Translated, it gives CASSMDIQPQHF.

This clone was seen a few times. V gene TRBV28 combines with J gene TRBJ1-4, with D perhaps matching TRBD1 (5 bases). CDR3 size: 14 residues. The germline CDR1 and CDR2 sequences are MDHEN and SYDVKM. V was cut by 5 bases and J by 0 bases, with 7 bases left in between. In DNA form, the CDR3 reads TGTGCCAGCAGTCAACAGGCAACTAATGAAAAACTGTTTTTT. Its protein is CASSQQATNEKLFF.

V and J are TRBV11-3 and TRBJ2-1; TRBD1 matches at 8 bases. From germline, CDR1 is SGHNT and CDR2 YENEEA. With V trimmed by 6 bases and J by 9 bases, 7 bases remained unmatched. The CDR3 consists of 13 residues. CDR3 DNA: TGTGCCAGCAGTCCCGGACAGGGAGGTGAGCAGTTCTTC. Translating gives CASSPGQGGEQFF.

The V call is TRBV11-2, the J call TRBJ1-4; D gene ambiguous. V was trimmed by 6 bases and J by 0 bases, leaving 11 bases between them. The CDR3 has 15 residues. Germline V gives CDR1 SGHAT, CDR2 FQNNGV. CDR3 amino acids: CASRPYKSTNEKLFF. Here the CDR3 DNA reads TGTGCCAGCAGACCTTACAAATCAACTAATGAAAAACTGTTTTTT.